The 21 T cell receptor beta chains below all came from one sample that was sequenced in a study of OX40 agonist ivuxolimab in advanced cancers. The protocol was immunoSEQ multiplex PCR, while the TCRdb copy is restricted to in-frame clones and leaves out a portion. The sample contains roughly 56,000 clones, approximately 86% of which appear only once. The source was CD4+ or CD8+ T cells sorted from blood, collected in a trial of the OX40 agonist ivuxolimab. These receptors were obtained from an adult with an advanced solid tumor such as melanoma, head and neck, liver or kidney cancer.

This clone was counted between two and nine times. The rearrangement links TRBV7-2 to TRBJ2-7; D unresolved. Germline V CDR1 and CDR2: SGHTA, FQGNSA. The V gene lost 4 bases and the J gene lost 7 bases, with 11 bases spanning the gap. The CDR3 is made up of 12 amino acids. Written as DNA, the CDR3 is TGTGCCAGCAGCTCGTATTTGGGGGAGCAGTACTTC. It translates to CASSSYLGEQYF.

The chain couples TRBV2 to TRBJ1-5; TRBD1 aligns across 8 bases. CDR1 SNHLY and CDR2 FYNNEI come from the germline V gene. The J segment lost 3 bases and the V segment lost 2 bases, leaving 6 bases of the junction unmatched. The CDR3 totals 16 residues. The CDR3 DNA follows: TGTGCCAGCAGTGAAAGGGGACAGGAGCTCAATCAGCCCCAGCATTTT. Its protein product is CASSERGQELNQPQHF.

The V gene is TRBV7-6, the J gene TRBJ2-4; D unresolved. V was pared by 6 bases and J by 8 bases, with 8 bases between. CDR1 and CDR2 (germline): SGHVS, FNYEAQ. The length of the CDR3 is 11 residues. The CDR3 nucleotides are TGTGCCAGCAGTACCGGTGACATTCAGTACTTC. Amino acids: CASSTGDIQYF.

V usage is TRBV2 and J usage is TRBJ1-1; the D is unclear. Germline-derived CDR1 and CDR2 are SNHLY and FYNNEI. The CDR3 spans 13 residues. Trimming shortened V by 6 bases and J by 2 bases, and 10 bases separated the two germline ends. In DNA form, the CDR3 reads TGTGCCAGCAGCGCTAGGATTAACACTGAAGCTTTCTTT. This encodes CASSARINTEAFF.

This clone was counted only a few times. CDR3 residues: CASSLFRGVGNTIYF. The CDR3 DNA sequence: TGTGCCAGCAGCTTATTCCGGGGAGTCGGAAACACCATATATTTT. The chain combines TRBV11-1 with TRBJ1-3, with D uncertain. Germline V gene lookup returns CDR1 SGHAT and CDR2 FQDESV (reference sequence). V lost 2 bases and J 4 bases, leaving 12 bases between the germline ends. The length of the CDR3 is 15 residues.

V usage is TRBV7-9 and J usage is TRBJ1-2; the D gene is possibly TRBD1 (5 bases). The germline CDR1 and CDR2 sequences are SEHNR and FQNEAQ (reference sequence). V lost 7 bases to trimming and J lost 3 bases, with 24 bases between them. This CDR3 region has 17 residues. The CDR3 spells CASTPTFGASRDYGYTF. The CDR3 DNA follows: TGTGCCAGCACCCCTACATTCGGAGCAAGCAGGGACTATGGCTACACCTTC.

This clone was seen once. As DNA, the CDR3 is TGTGCCAGCAGCTTAGCGCTAAGAAGGGTCGGGGAGCTGTTTTTT. This gives the protein CASSLALRRVGELFF. The chain has TRBV7-6 and TRBJ2-2; no clear D gene. Trimming cost V 0 bases and J 7 bases, with 12 bases left between them. Per the germline V gene, CDR1 is SGHVS and CDR2 is FNYEAQ. CDR3 length: 15 amino acids.

This clone is medium-sized within its sample. This rearrangement joins TRBV5-1 to TRBJ2-7, with TRBD1 matching over 8 bases. This CDR3 is 12 amino acids long. J was trimmed by 7 bases and V by 2 bases; bases with no gene match: 2. Germline-derived CDR1 and CDR2 are SGHRS and YFSETQ. CDR3 sequence: CASSLGQGEQYF. The CDR3 DNA is TGCGCCAGCAGCTTAGGACAGGGTGAGCAGTACTTC. Full variable domain (remainder filled in from reference TRBV5-1 and TRBJ2-7): KAGVTQTPRYLIKTRGQQVTLSCSPISGHRSVSWYQQTPGQGLQFLFEYFSETQRNKGNFPGRFSGRQFSNSRSEMNVSTLELGDSALYLCASSLGQGEQYFGPGTRLTVT.

This chain uses TRBV5-4 with TRBJ2-1, with a weak D call TRBD2 (5 bases). The CDR3 is made up of 16 amino acids. Germline V gene lookup returns CDR1 SGHNT and CDR2 YYREEE (reference sequence). Trimming pared 4 bases from V and 0 bases from J, leaving 14 bases between. CDR3 sequence: CASSPDLAFSYNEQFF. The CDR3 coding sequence is TGTGCCAGCAGCCCCGATTTAGCGTTCTCCTACAATGAGCAGTTCTTC.

This clone was observed a single time. This chain connects TRBV9 to TRBJ2-7; no firm D call. With 0 bases removed from V and 0 bases from J, the gap between germline ends came to 10 bases. The germline V gene encodes CDR1 SGDLS and CDR2 YYNGEE. The CDR3 consists of 15 residues. The CDR3 protein is CASSVGPSNSYEQYF. The CDR3 DNA reads TGTGCCAGCAGCGTAGGACCCTCTAACTCCTACGAGCAGTACTTC.

This rearrangement joins TRBV18 to TRBJ1-5; TRBD1 matches at 11 bases. V trimming: 2 bases; J trimming: 5 bases; junction bases outside the gene matches: 2. This CDR3 region has 15 residues. CDR1 is KGHSH and CDR2 is LQKENI in the germline V gene. CDR3 protein: CASSPTGQGDQPQHF. The CDR3 DNA sequence: TGTGCCAGCTCACCAACGGGACAGGGGGATCAGCCCCAGCATTTT.

This chain links TRBV7-3 with TRBJ1-1; D unclear. The CDR3 loop spans 13 amino acids. V was clipped by 2 bases and J by 2 bases, with 6 bases between them. Germline CDR1 reads SGHTA; CDR2 reads FQGTGA. CDR3 sequence reads: CASSLGRNTEAFF. The CDR3, as DNA: TGTGCCAGCAGCTTAGGGAGAAACACTGAAGCTTTCTTT.

The chain combines TRBV9 with TRBJ2-1; TRBD1 or TRBD2 may be the D gene (5 bases each). CDR1 is SGDLS and CDR2 is YYNGEE in the germline V gene. The CDR3 is made up of 16 amino acids. V lost 3 bases and J lost 0, with 13 bases in between. The CDR3 loop is CASSDSGDDSYNEQFF. The CDR3 DNA reads as TGTGCCAGCAGCGACTCCGGGGACGACTCCTACAATGAGCAGTTCTTC.

V gene TRBV27 combines with J gene TRBJ1-2, with D hard to call. Germline V gene sequence: CDR1 MNHEY, CDR2 SMNVEV (reference sequence). The CDR3 length is 13 residues. Between the trimmed V and J ends, which lost 2 bases and 4 bases, there was a span of 8 bases. The CDR3 is CASSLEGSYGYTF. The CDR3 nucleotides are TGTGCCAGCAGTTTAGAGGGAAGCTATGGCTACACCTTC.

On this clone itself: The junction and the germline gene differ at one end; a read error may be behind it. This chain connects TRBV6-5 to TRBJ2-7; 10 nucleotides align to TRBD1. This CDR3 region has 12 residues. Germline V gene data show CDR1 as MNHEY and CDR2 as SVGAGI. CDR3 nucleotides: TGTGCCAGCAGTCCACCGGGGACAGGGGAGCACTTC. As protein: CASSPPGTGEHF.

This clone has just one count. This chain joins TRBV27 and TRBJ2-1, with 7 bases matching TRBD2. V dropped 2 bases and J dropped 8; count of bases not matched to a gene: 15. Germline lookup yields CDR1 MNHEY and CDR2 SMNVEV (reference sequence). There are 17 residues in the CDR3. This chain's CDR3 is CASSLTPPSGGWDEQFF. The DNA of the CDR3 is TGTGCCAGCAGTTTAACCCCCCCTAGCGGCGGTTGGGATGAGCAGTTCTTC.

There are a few counts of this clone. The chain recombines TRBV29-1 with TRBJ1-1, with D unclear. The CDR3 loop spans 13 amino acids. Between the trimmed V and J ends, which lost 0 bases and 1 base, there was a span of 6 bases. In germline, CDR1 is SQVTM, CDR2 ANQGSEA. The CDR3 DNA reads as TGCAGCGTTGAAGATCGGCGGAACACTGAAGCTTTCTTT. Translated, it gives CSVEDRRNTEAFF.

The V call is TRBV11-2, the J call TRBJ1-6; no clear D gene. This CDR3 is 13 amino acids long. Trimming took 5 bases from V and 10 from J, leaving 12 bases between them. Germline assignment: CDR1 SGHAT and CDR2 FQNNGV. The CDR3 coding sequence is TGTGCCAGCAGCCCAGGCCCAATATCACCCCTCCACTTT. As protein: CASSPGPISPLHF.

The chain combines TRBV2 with TRBJ1-1, with D perhaps TRBD1 (5 bases). This CDR3 region has 15 residues. Germline V gene lookup returns CDR1 SNHLY and CDR2 FYNNEI. V was shortened by 7 bases and J by 4 bases, with 19 bases between the two germline ends. CDR3: CASTPPRGDGTEAFF. The CDR3 DNA reads as TGTGCCAGCACTCCCCCCCGGGGCGATGGCACTGAAGCTTTCTTT.

V and J are TRBV18 and TRBJ1-1; a weak D match, TRBD1 (5 bases). Germline lookup yields CDR1 KGHSH and CDR2 LQKENI. V was pared by 8 bases and J by 4 bases, with 14 bases between. This CDR3 is 13 amino acids long. This CDR3 reads CASTLGELTEAFF. The CDR3 bases are TGTGCCAGCACCCTGGGGGAGCTCACTGAAGCTTTCTTT.

V gene TRBV6-1 combines with J gene TRBJ2-5, with a weak D call TRBD2 (5 bases). Gene TRBJ2-7 matches the end of the DNA better, so the J call may be wrong. CDR3 length: 13 amino acids. CDR1 MNHNS and CDR2 SASEGT come from the germline V gene. CDR3 DNA: TGTGCCAGCAGCCCGACGGACTTCTACGAGCAGTACTTC. Its translation is CASSPTDFYEQYF.